This T cell receptor (beta chain) was observed in a study of T cell responses to AZD1222 COVID-19 vaccine. Points from the study as a whole: Vaccination with two AZD1222 doses was followed by a rise in Spike-specific TCR breadth and depth. The donor group comprised mostly white British people and more females; the analysis possibly underestimated clonal diversity.

About this clone: Its antigen is not known.

Trimming shortened V by 3 bases and J by 3 bases, and 11 bases separated the two germline ends. The V gene's germline CDR1 is KGHSH and CDR2 LQKENI. The CDR3 covers 14 residues. Measured with immunoSEQ multiplex PCR; TCRdb has only the in-frame clones, and not every one. The data hold over 120,000 clones, with around 90% observed a single time. The clonotype was recovered from an adult who received the AZD1222 COVID-19 vaccine. The chain combines TRBV18 with TRBJ1-2; no clear D. This specimen was peripheral blood, taken 28 days after the second AZD1222 dose. This chain's CDR3 is CASSPTDQYYGYTF. The CDR3 DNA is TGTGCCAGCTCACCCACAGACCAGTACTATGGCTACACCTTC.